This T cell receptor beta chain originates from a study of blood T cell repertoires in COVID-19. The method was immunoSEQ multiplex PCR; TCRdb's version includes in-frame clones alone and lacks a portion of them. The profile covers more than 65,000 clones, with 70% to 90% appearing a single time and about 5.2% taken by the ten largest. This sequence originates from a man aged 60 to 75 with acute or convalescent COVID-19. Sequencing was done on a sample of peripheral blood.

In DNA form, the CDR3 reads TGTGCCAGCAGCGTAGGGGGACTTGAGCAGTTCTTC. It codes for CASSVGGLEQFF. The V and J genes are TRBV9 and TRBJ2-1; D is possibly TRBD2 (6 bases). The CDR3 runs 12 residues. Germline assignment: CDR1 SGDLS and CDR2 YYNGEE. Trimming removed 0 bases at V and 9 bases at J, with 7 bases between.